Below are 5 T cell receptor beta chains sequenced from a single sample in a study of identical twins. TCRdb independently ran MiXCR on the 5' RACE reads; one entry per CDR3 protein. Of 1.5 million to 2 million distinct CDR3 sequences in the sample, roughly a third were seen once. The sequenced sample consisted of cord blood. The source is a newborn girl in good health.

This clonotype was seen more than once but under ten times. This chain links TRBV25-1 with TRBJ2-3; D might be TRBD1 or TRBD2, each matching 5 bases. The V end was cut by 6 bases, the J end by 4 bases, with 14 bases between. The CDR3 extends over 14 amino acids. Germline lookup yields CDR1 MGHDK and CDR2 SYGVNS. The CDR3 spells CASRGPGTADTQYF. DNA for the CDR3: TGTGCCAGCAGGGGGCCGGGAACAGCAGATACGCAGTATTTT.

This clonotype was counted at least ten times. The chain recombines TRBV29-1 with TRBJ2-3, with D perhaps TRBD2 (7 bases). The germline V and J ends were trimmed by 2 bases and 3 bases, with 18 bases remaining between them. The germline V gene has CDR1 SQVTM and CDR2 ANQGSEA. This CDR3 is built from 16 residues. CDR3 in DNA: TGCAGCGTTGAAAGAAGGGCGGGGGCCCCGACAGATACGCAGTATTTT. This gives the protein CSVERRAGAPTDTQYF.

This clonotype was found a few times. The J gene is TRBJ2-5, the V gene TRBV9; 14 bases are a match to TRBD2. V trimming: 3 bases; J trimming: 5 bases; junction bases outside the gene matches: 6. Germline CDR1 SGDLS, CDR2 YYNGEE. CDR3 length: 16 amino acids. CDR3 loop: CASSGWTSGGQETQYF. CDR3 DNA sequence: TGTGCCAGCAGCGGGTGGACTAGCGGGGGGCAGGAGACCCAGTACTTC. The full variable domain, with the rest looked up from reference TRBV9 and TRBJ2-5, is DSGVTQTPKHLITATGQRVTLRCSPRSGDLSVYWYQQSLDQGLQFLIQYYNGEERAKGNILERFSAQQFPDLHSELNLSSLELGDSALYFCASSGWTSGGQETQYFGPGTRLLVL.

This clonotype appeared many times. The CDR3 DNA reads TGTGCCAGCAGCCAAGATATGACTAGCGGGACCTACAATGAGCAGTTCTTC. Residues: CASSQDMTSGTYNEQFF. The chain is built from TRBV4-2 and TRBJ2-1; 11 positions match TRBD2. CDR1 and CDR2 from the germline V gene are LGHNA and YNFKEQ. The CDR3 loop spans 17 amino acids. With 0 bases clipped from V and 2 bases from J, the junction kept 3 bases outside the gene matches.

On this clonotype itself: The conserved closing phenylalanine or tryptophan is absent in this CDR3, likely reflecting a read error. The chain carries TRBV12-3 or TRBV12-4 and TRBJ2-7; 7 bases are shared with TRBD2. Trimming took 3 bases from V and 5 from J; bases not matched to a gene: 10. This CDR3 comprises 15 residues. The CDR3 bases are TGTGCCAGCAGTTTCTCTAGCGGAGGGGCCCACGAGCAGTACATC. Encoded protein: CASSFSSGGAHEQYI.